This TCR beta chain appears in the sequencing data of a study of Ad26.COV2.S vaccination and SARS-CoV-2 variants. Sequenced by immunoSEQ multiplex PCR; TCRdb stores in-frame clones only, minus some. The table shows roughly 500,000 clones, with roughly nine tenths occurring only once. Sample treatment: 15 to 20 received Ad26.COV2.S at low or high dose, single or two shots; 5 received placebo; per-sample allocation not given. Each sample was drawn 63 days after the first injection (of vaccine or placebo). An adult of 18-55 years in Boston served as donor. Deletions cut 7 bases from V and 0 bases from J, with 9 bases between. CDR1 and CDR2 from the germline V gene are MDHEN and SYDVKM. This CDR3 region has 14 residues.

The V call is TRBV28, the J call TRBJ2-2; D is unclear. The sample was peripheral blood, taken in a trial of Ad26.COV2.S vaccine versus placebo. The sequence came from a person aged 18 to 59 who received the Ad26.COV2.S COVID-19 vaccine or a placebo. CDR3 sequence (DNA): TGTGCCAGCACTGAAGGGACGAACACCGGGGAGCTGTTTTTT. This encodes CASTEGTNTGELFF.